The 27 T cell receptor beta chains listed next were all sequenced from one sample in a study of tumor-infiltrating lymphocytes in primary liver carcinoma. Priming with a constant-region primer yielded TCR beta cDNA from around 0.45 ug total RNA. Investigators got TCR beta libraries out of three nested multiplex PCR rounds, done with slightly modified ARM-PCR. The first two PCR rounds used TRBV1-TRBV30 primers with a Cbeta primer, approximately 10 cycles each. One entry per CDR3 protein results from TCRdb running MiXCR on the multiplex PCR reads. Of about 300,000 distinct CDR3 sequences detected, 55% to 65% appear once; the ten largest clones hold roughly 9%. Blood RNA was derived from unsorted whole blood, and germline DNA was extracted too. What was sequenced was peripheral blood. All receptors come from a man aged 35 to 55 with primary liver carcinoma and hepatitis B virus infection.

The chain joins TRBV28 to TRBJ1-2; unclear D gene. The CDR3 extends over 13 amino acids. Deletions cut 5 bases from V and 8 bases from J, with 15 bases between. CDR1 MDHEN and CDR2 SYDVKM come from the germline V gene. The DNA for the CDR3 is TGTGCCAGCAGTCAGTACTGGGCTGGAGGCTACACCTTC. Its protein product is CASSQYWAGGYTF.

The CDR3 DNA reads TGTGCCAGCAGTCAAACAGGGGGAGCACCCCTCCACTTT. This codes for CASSQTGGAPLHF. This rearrangement joins TRBV28 to TRBJ1-6; the match to TRBD1 covers 8 bases. With V trimmed by 5 bases and J by 11 bases, 5 bases remained unmatched. Germline assignment: CDR1 MDHEN and CDR2 SYDVKM. The CDR3 covers 13 residues.

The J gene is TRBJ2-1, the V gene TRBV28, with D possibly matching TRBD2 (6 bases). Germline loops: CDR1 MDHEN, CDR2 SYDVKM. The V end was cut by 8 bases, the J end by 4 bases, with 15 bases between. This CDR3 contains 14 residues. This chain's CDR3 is CASRSGLTYNEQFF. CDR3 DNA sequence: TGTGCCAGCCGATCGGGACTCACTTACAATGAGCAGTTCTTC.

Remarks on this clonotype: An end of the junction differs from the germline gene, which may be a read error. The CDR3 region has the DNA TGCAGCTTCCAAAGCGGGGGGCTCGAGCAATACTTC. Translated, it gives CSFQSGGLEQYF. This rearrangement joins TRBV29-1 to TRBJ2-7; 9 nucleotides agree with TRBD2. CDR1 SQVTM and CDR2 ANQGSEA come from the germline V gene. The CDR3 is 12 residues long.

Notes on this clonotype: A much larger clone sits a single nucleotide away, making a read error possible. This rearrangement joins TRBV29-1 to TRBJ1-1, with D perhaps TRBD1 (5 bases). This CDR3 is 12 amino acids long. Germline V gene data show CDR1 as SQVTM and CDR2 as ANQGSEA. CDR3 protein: CIVNQGGTEAFF. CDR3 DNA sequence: TGCATCGTCAATCAGGGTGGGACTGAAGCTTTCTTT.

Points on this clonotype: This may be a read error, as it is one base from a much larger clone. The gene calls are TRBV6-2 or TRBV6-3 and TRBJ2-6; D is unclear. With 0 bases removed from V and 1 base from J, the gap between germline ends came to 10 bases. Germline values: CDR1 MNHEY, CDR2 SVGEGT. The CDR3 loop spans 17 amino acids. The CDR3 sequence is CASSYSPSLSGANVLTF. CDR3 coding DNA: TGTGCCAGCAGTTACTCCCCGTCTCTTTCTGGGGCCAACGTCCTGACTTTC.

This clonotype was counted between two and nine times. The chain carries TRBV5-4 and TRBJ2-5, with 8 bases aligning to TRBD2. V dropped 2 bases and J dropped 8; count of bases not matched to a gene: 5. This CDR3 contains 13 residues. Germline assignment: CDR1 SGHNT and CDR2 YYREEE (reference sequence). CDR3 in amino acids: CASSFAGLVTQYF. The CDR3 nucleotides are TGTGCCAGCAGCTTCGCGGGACTAGTAACCCAGTACTTC.

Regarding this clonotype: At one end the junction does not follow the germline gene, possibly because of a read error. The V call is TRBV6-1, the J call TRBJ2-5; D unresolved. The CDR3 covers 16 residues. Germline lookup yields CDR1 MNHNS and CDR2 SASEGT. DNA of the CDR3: TGTACCAGCAGTGCAATGCAGGCGAGTAAAATAGAGACCCAGTACTTC. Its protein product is CTSSAMQASKIETQYF.

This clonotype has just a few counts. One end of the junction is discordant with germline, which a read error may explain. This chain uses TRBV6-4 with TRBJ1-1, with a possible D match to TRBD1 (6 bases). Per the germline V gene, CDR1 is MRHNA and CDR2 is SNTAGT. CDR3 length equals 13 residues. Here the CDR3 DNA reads TGTGCCAACAGGAGGACAGTGAACACTGGAGCTTTCTTT. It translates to CANRRTVNTGAFF.

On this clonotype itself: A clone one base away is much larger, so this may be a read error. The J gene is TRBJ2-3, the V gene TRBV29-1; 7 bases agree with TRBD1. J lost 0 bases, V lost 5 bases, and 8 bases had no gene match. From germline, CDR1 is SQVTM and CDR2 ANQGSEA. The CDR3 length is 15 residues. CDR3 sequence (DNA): TGCAGCGTTCAGACAGGGTCCCTTAGCACAGATACGCAGTATTTT. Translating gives CSVQTGSLSTDTQYF.

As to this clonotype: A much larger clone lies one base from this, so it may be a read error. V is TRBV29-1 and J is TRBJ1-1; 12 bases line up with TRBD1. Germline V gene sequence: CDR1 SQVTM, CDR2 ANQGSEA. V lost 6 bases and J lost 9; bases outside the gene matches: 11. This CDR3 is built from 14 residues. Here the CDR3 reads CSVDLGQGATKAFF. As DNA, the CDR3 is TGCAGCGTGGACTTGGGACAGGGGGCAACTAAAGCTTTCTTT.

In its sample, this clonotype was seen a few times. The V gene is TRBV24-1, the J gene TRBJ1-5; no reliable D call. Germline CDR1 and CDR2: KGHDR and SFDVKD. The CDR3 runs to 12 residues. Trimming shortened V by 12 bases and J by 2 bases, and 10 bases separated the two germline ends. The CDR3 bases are TGTGCCGCGGGTTTCGGCAATCAGCCCCAGCATTTT. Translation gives CAAGFGNQPQHF.

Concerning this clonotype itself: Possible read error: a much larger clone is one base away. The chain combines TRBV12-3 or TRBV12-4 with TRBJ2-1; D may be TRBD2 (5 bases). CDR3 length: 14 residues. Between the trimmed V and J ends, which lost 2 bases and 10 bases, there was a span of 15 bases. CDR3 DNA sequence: TGTGCCAGCAGTTTAATACTAGTGATTCAAGAGCAGTTCTTC. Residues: CASSLILVIQEQFF.

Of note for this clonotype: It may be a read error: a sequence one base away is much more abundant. CDR3 residues: CASCYGQGWDEQYF. The DNA for the CDR3 is TGTGCCAGCTGTTATGGACAGGGATGGGACGAGCAGTACTTC. V usage is TRBV6-2 or TRBV6-3 and J usage is TRBJ2-7, with TRBD1 identical over 8 bases. This CDR3 comprises 14 residues. CDR1 and CDR2 from the germline V gene are MNHEY and SVGEGT.

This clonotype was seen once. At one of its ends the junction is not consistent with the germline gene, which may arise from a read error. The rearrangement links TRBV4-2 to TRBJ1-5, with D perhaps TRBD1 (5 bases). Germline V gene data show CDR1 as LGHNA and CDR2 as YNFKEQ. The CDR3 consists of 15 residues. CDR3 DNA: TGTGCCAGCGGCCAAGACCAGGGTAGGGGTCAGCCCCAGCATTTC. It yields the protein CASGQDQGRGQPQHF.

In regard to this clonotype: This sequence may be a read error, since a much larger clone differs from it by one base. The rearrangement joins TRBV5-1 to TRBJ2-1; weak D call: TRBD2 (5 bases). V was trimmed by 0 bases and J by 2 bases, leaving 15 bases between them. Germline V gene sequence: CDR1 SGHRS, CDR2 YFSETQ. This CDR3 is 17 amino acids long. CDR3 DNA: TGCGCCAGCAGCTTGGGAACCGGGGTCCGCCCCTACAATGAGCAGTTCTTC. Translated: CASSLGTGVRPYNEQFF.

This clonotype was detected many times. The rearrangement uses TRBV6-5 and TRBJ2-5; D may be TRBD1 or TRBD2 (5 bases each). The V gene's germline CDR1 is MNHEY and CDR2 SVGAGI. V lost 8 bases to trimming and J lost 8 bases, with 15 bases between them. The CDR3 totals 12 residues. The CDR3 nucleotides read TGTGCCAGCGGACTCCCCAGGGTTACCCAGTACTTC. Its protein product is CASGLPRVTQYF.

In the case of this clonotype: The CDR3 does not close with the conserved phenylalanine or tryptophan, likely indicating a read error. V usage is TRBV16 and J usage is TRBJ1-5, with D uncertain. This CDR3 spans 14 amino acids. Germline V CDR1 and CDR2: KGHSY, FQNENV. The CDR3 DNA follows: TGTACCAGCAGCCAGACCTCGGTAGGGCAGCCCCAGCATTCT. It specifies CTSSQTSVGQPQHS.

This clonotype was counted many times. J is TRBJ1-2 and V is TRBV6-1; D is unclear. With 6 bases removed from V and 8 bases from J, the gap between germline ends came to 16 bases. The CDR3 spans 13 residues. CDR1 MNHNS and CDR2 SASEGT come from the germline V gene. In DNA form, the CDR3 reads TGTGCCAGCAGCCTACTGTCGCTATGGGGCTACACCTTC. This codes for CASSLLSLWGYTF.

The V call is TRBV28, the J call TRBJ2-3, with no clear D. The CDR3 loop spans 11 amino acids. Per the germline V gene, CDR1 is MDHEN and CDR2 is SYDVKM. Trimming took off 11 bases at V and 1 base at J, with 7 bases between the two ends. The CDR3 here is CASTRTDTQYF. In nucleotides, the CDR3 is TGTGCCTCTACGCGCACAGATACGCAGTATTTT.

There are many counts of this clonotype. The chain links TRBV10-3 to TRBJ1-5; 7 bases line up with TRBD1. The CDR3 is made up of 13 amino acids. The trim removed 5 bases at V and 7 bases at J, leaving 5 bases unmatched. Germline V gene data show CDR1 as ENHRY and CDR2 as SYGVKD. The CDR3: CAISPRGEQPQHF. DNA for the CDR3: TGTGCCATCAGTCCCAGGGGGGAACAGCCCCAGCATTTT.

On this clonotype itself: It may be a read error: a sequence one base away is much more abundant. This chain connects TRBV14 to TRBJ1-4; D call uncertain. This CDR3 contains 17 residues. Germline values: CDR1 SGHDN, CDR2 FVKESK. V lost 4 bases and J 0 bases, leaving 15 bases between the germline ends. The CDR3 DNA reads TGTGCCAGCAGCCCCTTCGAAGTATTCCCAACTAATGAAAAACTGTTTTTT. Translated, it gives CASSPFEVFPTNEKLFF. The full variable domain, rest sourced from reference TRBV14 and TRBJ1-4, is EAGVTQFPSHSVIEKGQTVTLRCDPISGHDNLYWYRRVMGKEIKFLLHFVKESKQDESGMPNNRFLAERTGGTYSTLKVQPAELEDSGVYFCASSPFEVFPTNEKLFFGSGTQLSVL.

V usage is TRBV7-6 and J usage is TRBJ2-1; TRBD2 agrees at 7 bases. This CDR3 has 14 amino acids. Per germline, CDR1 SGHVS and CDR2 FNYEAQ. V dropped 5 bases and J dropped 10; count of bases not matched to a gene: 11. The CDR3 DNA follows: TGTGCCAGCAGCAGCCCACTAGCGTCCCAGGAGCAGTTCTTC. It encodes CASSSPLASQEQFF.

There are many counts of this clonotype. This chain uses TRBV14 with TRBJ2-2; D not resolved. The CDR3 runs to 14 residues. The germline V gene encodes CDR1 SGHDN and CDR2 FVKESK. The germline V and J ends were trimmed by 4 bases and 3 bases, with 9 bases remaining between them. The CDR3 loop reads CASSRGGDTGELFF. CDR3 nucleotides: TGTGCCAGCAGCCGAGGTGGGGACACCGGGGAGCTGTTTTTT.

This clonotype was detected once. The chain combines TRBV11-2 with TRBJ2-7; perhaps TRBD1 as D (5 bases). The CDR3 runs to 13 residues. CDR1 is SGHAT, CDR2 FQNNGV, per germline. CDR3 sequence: CGSSYGASYEQYF. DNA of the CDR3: TGTGGCAGTAGCTATGGGGCCTCCTACGAGCAGTACTTC.

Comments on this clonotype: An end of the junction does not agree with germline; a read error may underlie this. The CDR3: CAISEPIAGGNTEELFF. In DNA, the CDR3 is TGTGCCATCAGTGAGCCTATAGCGGGAGGGAACACCGAGGAGCTGTTTTTT. The genes are TRBV10-3 and TRBJ2-2, with TRBD2 matching 11 bases. From germline, CDR1 is ENHRY and CDR2 SYGVKD. The CDR3 spans 17 residues.

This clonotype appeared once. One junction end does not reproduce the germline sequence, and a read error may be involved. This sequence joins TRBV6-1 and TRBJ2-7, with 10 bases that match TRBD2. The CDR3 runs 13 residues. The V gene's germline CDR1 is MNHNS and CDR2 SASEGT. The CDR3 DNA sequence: TGTGCCAGCAGACTAGCGGGGAGCTACCAGCAGTACTTC. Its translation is CASRLAGSYQQYF.